This TCR beta chain was documented in a study of T cells after yellow fever vaccination. Study as a whole: For low cell numbers, libraries were made with SMART-Seq v4 Ultra Low Input.

Whole-study results and caveats: Subsequent booster samples again held most clones from primary vaccination (approximately 95% CD4, 85% to 90% CD8). Overall, a small share of clonotypes was seen in both CD4 and CD8 compartments.

Germline CDR1 is SEHNR and CDR2 is FQNEAQ (reference sequence). Trimming removed 7 bases at V and 8 bases at J, with 21 bases between. The CDR3 consists of 15 residues. For TCR, cDNA came from 5'RACE template switching, which added a universal primer site and UMIs. Each CDR3 protein is one row after TCRdb ran MiXCR on the 5' RACE reads. The table has around 53,000 distinct CDR3 sequences, around 6.7% seen once. This clonotype showed up just a few times. This specimen consisted of CD8+ T cells not binding an NS4B(214-222) dextramer, sorted from PBMCs, obtained more than 40 days after the first yellow fever vaccination. This chain joins TRBV7-9 and TRBJ2-1; D remains ambiguous. The TCR originated in a man between 18 and 29 years old who received the YFV17D yellow fever vaccine. Here the CDR3 DNA reads TGTGCCAGCACCCTTACCCCGATTGTCGCCCATGAGCAGTTCTTC. It encodes CASTLTPIVAHEQFF.